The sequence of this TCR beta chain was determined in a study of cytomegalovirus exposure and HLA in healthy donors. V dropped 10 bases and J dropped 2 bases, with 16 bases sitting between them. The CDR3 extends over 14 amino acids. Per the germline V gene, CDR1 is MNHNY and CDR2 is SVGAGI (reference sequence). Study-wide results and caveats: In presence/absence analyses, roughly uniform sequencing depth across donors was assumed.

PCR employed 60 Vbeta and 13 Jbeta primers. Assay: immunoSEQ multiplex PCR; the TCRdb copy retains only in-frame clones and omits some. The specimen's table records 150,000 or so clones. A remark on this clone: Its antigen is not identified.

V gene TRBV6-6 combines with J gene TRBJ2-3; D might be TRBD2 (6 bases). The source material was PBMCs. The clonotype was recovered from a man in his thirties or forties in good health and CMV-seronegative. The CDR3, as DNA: TGTGCCACCGGAGGGCGGGCCTACACAGATACGCAGTATTTT. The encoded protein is CATGGRAYTDTQYF.